Each of the 15 T cell receptor beta chains below was sequenced from the same sample in a study of tumor-infiltrating lymphocytes in primary liver carcinoma. Blood RNA came from unsorted whole blood; germline DNA was also extracted. The authors made TCR beta cDNA from approximately 500 ng total RNA with a constant-region primer. Libraries for TCR beta were built through three nested multiplex PCR rounds, which together made up a slightly modified ARM-PCR procedure. Use of TRBV1-TRBV30 forward primers with a C-beta reverse primer characterized the first two PCR rounds, which lasted nine to eleven cycles each. TCRdb reprocessed the multiplex PCR reads via MiXCR and lists one record per CDR3 protein. The sample carries roughly 330,000 distinct CDR3 sequences, approximately 64% recorded once. The sequenced material came from peripheral blood. The receptors stem from a man in his forties with primary liver carcinoma and hepatitis B virus infection.

Comments on this clonotype: An end of the junction does not agree with germline; a read error may underlie this. The V call is TRBV11-2, the J call TRBJ2-7, with D perhaps TRBD1 (5 bases). Germline CDR1 reads SGHAT; CDR2 reads FQNNGV. CDR3 size: 13 residues. The CDR3 sequence is CASSFGHVYEHYF. The CDR3 DNA reads TGCGCCAGCAGCTTCGGACACGTCTACGAGCACTACTTC.

As regards this clonotype: A read error is likely, as this CDR3 ends without the conserved phenylalanine or tryptophan. The V and J genes are TRBV10-2 and TRBJ2-5; 8 bases map to TRBD2. With 0 bases clipped from V and 2 bases from J, the junction kept 14 bases outside the gene matches. CDR1 and CDR2 from the germline V gene are WSHSY and SAAADI. The CDR3 is 19 amino acids. This chain's CDR3 is CASSESVVVSGGSQETQYL. Written as DNA, the CDR3 is TGCGCCAGCAGTGAGTCGGTAGTAGTCAGCGGGGGTTCTCAAGAGACCCAGTACCTC.

In this sample, this clonotype turned up a few times. The rearrangement uses TRBV5-1 and TRBJ1-1, with a tentative D call TRBD1 (6 bases). Trimming left V 4 bases short and J 4 bases short, with 14 bases between. CDR3 length: 14 amino acids. The germline V gene has CDR1 SGHRS and CDR2 YFSETQ. CDR3 amino acids: CASSRSQGSTEAFF. Written as DNA, the CDR3 is TGCGCCAGCAGCCGGTCCCAGGGGAGCACTGAAGCTTTCTTT.

The CDR3 here is CASRDYNEQFF. CDR3 nucleotides: TGCGCCAGCAGAGACTACAATGAGCAGTTCTTC. V usage is TRBV10-2 and J usage is TRBJ2-1; D is unclear. CDR1 and CDR2 (germline): WSHSY, SAAADI. CDR3 size: 11 residues. The V and J ends lost 6 bases and 3 bases respectively, with 3 bases between them.

This clonotype appeared many times. J is TRBJ1-4 and V is TRBV4-2, with 8 positions matching TRBD1. From germline, CDR1 is LGHNA and CDR2 YNFKEQ. V gave up 3 bases and J gave up 0 bases; unmatched junction bases: 9. The CDR3 runs to 18 residues. The CDR3 bases are TGTGCCAGCAGCCATATTCAGGGGGCAGCGGCAACTAATGAAAAACTGTTTTTT. Translating gives CASSHIQGAAATNEKLFF.

In its sample, this clonotype was seen once. One junction end does not reproduce the germline sequence, and a read error may be involved. The chain recombines TRBV11-1 with TRBJ2-2; D possibly corresponds to TRBD2 (6 bases). This CDR3 is built from 16 residues. Germline lookup yields CDR1 SGHAT and CDR2 FQDESV (reference sequence). The CDR3 DNA reads as TGTGCCAACAGCTTAGTCCTAGCGACGGAGGCCGGGGAGCTGTTTTTT. Amino acid sequence: CANSLVLATEAGELFF.

For this clonotype: As the CDR3 is not closed by the conserved phenylalanine or tryptophan, this likely results from a read error. The V gene is TRBV11-1, the J gene TRBJ1-1; TRBD1 matches 9 bases. In germline, CDR1 is SGHAT, CDR2 FQDESV (reference sequence). Trimming took 4 bases from V and 7 from J; bases not matched to a gene: 10. The CDR3 spans 15 residues. The CDR3 DNA reads TGTGCCAGCAGCTCGATCTACAGGGGGCTCAGTGAAGCTTTCATT. Its translation: CASSSIYRGLSEAFI.

The chain recombines TRBV6-2 or TRBV6-3 with TRBJ2-1; D remains ambiguous. This CDR3 is built from 14 residues. V gave up 0 bases and J gave up 4 bases, with 7 bases separating them. The germline V gene has CDR1 MNHEY and CDR2 SVGEGT. The CDR3 loop is CASSYSTVYNEQFF. CDR3 sequence (DNA): TGTGCCAGCAGTTACTCTACAGTTTACAATGAGCAGTTCTTC.

Points on this clonotype: This may stem from a read error, because a much larger clone lies one nucleotide away. The rearrangement uses TRBV29-1 and TRBJ2-7; a possible D gene is TRBD2 (6 bases). This CDR3 has 12 amino acids. The germline gives CDR1 SQVTM, CDR2 ANQGSEA. Written as DNA, the CDR3 is TGCAGCGTTGACGGGGGAGGCTACGAGGAGTACTTC. Amino acid sequence: CSVDGGGYEEYF.

The chain joins TRBV12-3 or TRBV12-4 to TRBJ1-5; 9 bases are shared with TRBD1. CDR3 length equals 15 residues. With V trimmed by 9 bases and J by 16 bases, 22 bases remained unmatched. The CDR3 spells CASQIGTGINQPYHF. The CDR3 DNA sequence: TGTGCCAGTCAAATAGGGACAGGGATCAATCAGCCCTATCATTTT.

Note on this clonotype: This may be a read error, as it is one base from a much larger clone. The chain combines TRBV6-5 with TRBJ2-5; 8 bases align to TRBD2. CDR1 is MNHEY, CDR2 SVGAGI, per germline. The CDR3 runs 17 residues. V trimming: 1 base; J trimming: 2 bases; junction bases outside the gene matches: 9. The CDR3 bases are TGTGCCAGCAGTTACTTGTGGACGGGAGGGGGACAAGAGACCCAGTACTTC. Protein product: CASSYLWTGGGQETQYF.

This clonotype is a singleton in its sample. A much larger clonotype is one base distant, so this may be a read error. This chain links TRBV10-3 with TRBJ1-1; D gene unclear. CDR1 ENHRY and CDR2 SYGVKD come from the germline V gene. V was shortened by 3 bases and J by 2 bases, with 13 bases between the two germline ends. This CDR3 is built from 15 residues. This CDR3 is CAISDSREGNTEAFF. In DNA, the CDR3 is TGTGCCATCAGTGATTCCCGGGAGGGAAACACTGAAGCTTTCTTT.

A remark on this clonotype: Sequence at one end of the junction differs from germline and may be a read error. V and J are TRBV5-1 and TRBJ2-7; D may be TRBD1 or TRBD2 (5 bases each). Germline assignment: CDR1 SGHRS and CDR2 YFSETQ. CDR3 length: 13 residues. The DNA for the CDR3 is TGCACCAGCAGCGGTGCTGGGGCATACGAGCAGTACTTC. This sequence encodes CTSSGAGAYEQYF.

In the case of this clonotype: A single base separates this from a much larger clone, so it may be a read error. The chain is built from TRBV6-2 or TRBV6-3 and TRBJ2-7, with no clear D. CDR3 length: 12 amino acids. Germline CDR1 MNHEY, CDR2 SVGEGT. The CDR3 DNA sequence: TGTGCCAGCAGTTATTACTCCTACAAGCAGTACTTC. It specifies CASSYYSYKQYF.

In the case of this clonotype: No conserved phenylalanine or tryptophan ends this CDR3, so it is likely a read error. The chain employs TRBV5-8 and TRBJ1-5; D is undetermined. The CDR3 contains 15 residues. Germline V gives CDR1 SGHTS, CDR2 YDEGEE. Trimming removed 4 bases from V and 7 bases from J, with 18 bases in between. CDR3 DNA: TGTGCCAGCAGCGACGGGCGATTCCAAGGACAGCCCCAGCATCTT. Translated: CASSDGRFQGQPQHL.